Following are 27 T cell receptor beta chains from one sample sequenced in a study of T cell repertoires in cytomegalovirus infection. TCRdb analysed the reads with MiXCR anew, one entry per CDR3 protein. The table records 110,000 to 150,000 distinct CDR3 sequences, over 25% of them present only once. Their specific antigens are unknown. The specimen comprised CD8+ T cells from cultured PBMCs, sampled from culture after CMV antigen stimulation. These receptors were collected from a human donor in good health (CMV status not recorded). Some clones in this sample may be carry-over from other donors' samples.

J is TRBJ2-3 and V is TRBV7-6; no reliable D call. Germline V gene data show CDR1 as SGHVS and CDR2 as FNYEAQ. This CDR3 region has 14 residues. The V and J ends lost 3 bases and 4 bases respectively, with 11 bases between them. This chain's CDR3 is CASSLGPLADTQYF. The CDR3 coding sequence is TGTGCCAGCAGCTTGGGTCCTTTGGCAGATACGCAGTATTTT.

V gene TRBV10-3 combines with J gene TRBJ2-7; perhaps D is TRBD1 or TRBD2 (5 bases each). Trimming cost V 3 bases and J 3 bases, with 15 bases left between them. Looked up from germline, CDR1 is ENHRY and CDR2 is SYGVKD. CDR3 length: 15 residues. The CDR3 DNA reads TGTGCCATCAGTGACCCTGGGACGGAATTCTACGAGCAGTACTTC. This codes for CAISDPGTEFYEQYF.

In this sample, this clonotype turned up a few times. The V call is TRBV7-9, the J call TRBJ2-1, with D possibly matching TRBD1 (6 bases). Between the trimmed V and J ends, which lost 0 bases and 2 bases, there was a span of 8 bases. CDR3 size: 15 residues. The germline CDR1 and CDR2 sequences are SEHNR and FQNEAQ (reference sequence). CDR3 loop: CASSLAGDTYNEQFF. The CDR3 nucleotides read TGTGCCAGCAGCTTAGCCGGGGACACCTACAATGAGCAGTTCTTC.

This clonotype was observed at least ten times. The V gene is TRBV27, the J gene TRBJ1-2; D possibly corresponds to TRBD1 (6 bases). Germline-derived CDR1 and CDR2 are MNHEY and SMNVEV (reference sequence). The CDR3 spans 13 residues. Trimming removed 6 bases at V and 4 bases at J, with 12 bases between. DNA of the CDR3: TGTGCCAGCAGGTTAGGACAGTCCTATGGCTACACCTTC. Translation: CASRLGQSYGYTF.

This clonotype has a handful of counts. The chain recombines TRBV28 with TRBJ1-1; 7 bases are a match to TRBD1. Trimming cost V 4 bases and J 4 bases; bases outside gene matches: 9. From germline, CDR1 is MDHEN and CDR2 SYDVKM. The CDR3 has 15 amino acids. As DNA, the CDR3 is TGTGCCAGCAGTTCGAGGGGACAGCCAACCACTGAAGCTTTCTTT. It specifies CASSSRGQPTTEAFF.

In its sample, this clonotype was seen a few times. This sequence joins TRBV7-7 and TRBJ2-7; 9 positions agree with TRBD1. The germline V gene encodes CDR1 SSHAT and CDR2 FNYEAQ (reference sequence). The CDR3 spans 13 residues. With V trimmed by 3 bases and J by 3 bases, 0 bases remained unmatched. CDR3 DNA sequence: TGTGCCAGCAGCTTGACAGGGGGCTACGAGCAGTACTTC. Protein product: CASSLTGGYEQYF.

Concerning this clonotype itself: The germline gene is not matched at one end of the junction; a read error may be the cause. This chain links TRBV3-1 with TRBJ2-1; 7 positions agree with TRBD1. Germline V lookup: CDR1 LGHDT, CDR2 YNNKEL (reference sequence). The CDR3 totals 12 residues. CDR3 amino acids: CASNQGGPEQFF. The CDR3 coding sequence is TGTGCCAGCAACCAAGGGGGCCCTGAGCAGTTCTTC.

Of note for this clonotype: This may be a read error: a much more frequent sequence differs by one nucleotide. This chain links TRBV28 with TRBJ1-5; unclear D gene. CDR3 length: 14 amino acids. V was shortened by 5 bases and J by 9 bases, with 17 bases between the two germline ends. CDR1 is MDHEN and CDR2 is SYDVKM in the germline V gene. The CDR3 DNA reads TGTGCCAGCAGTCCTCGGACGGGCTTGGTGCCCCAGCATTTT. Its translation is CASSPRTGLVPQHF. Complete variable domain (other parts from reference TRBV28 and TRBJ1-5): DVKVTQSSRYLVKRTGEKVFLECVQDMDHENMFWYRQDPGLGLRLIYFSYDVKMKEKGDIPEGYSVSREKKERFSLILESASTNQTSMYLCASSPRTGLVPQHFGDGTRLSIL.

The V gene is TRBV27, the J gene TRBJ2-1; 8 bases line up with TRBD2. V shed 6 bases and J 8 bases; nucleotides not matched to a gene: 12. The CDR3 runs to 15 residues. Germline lookup yields CDR1 MNHEY and CDR2 SMNVEV (reference sequence). CDR3 nucleotides: TGTGCCAGCAGCCCAGCGGCGGGGGGAGCCTATGAGCAGTTCTTC. Amino acids: CASSPAAGGAYEQFF.

This clonotype came up many times. The chain links TRBV9 to TRBJ1-2, with D possibly matching TRBD1 (6 bases). V lost 0 bases, J lost 3 bases, and 12 bases lay in between. Germline values: CDR1 SGDLS, CDR2 YYNGEE. The CDR3 contains 15 residues. CDR3 protein: CASSVGDTGDYGYTF. DNA of the CDR3: TGTGCCAGCAGCGTAGGGGACACTGGGGACTATGGCTACACCTTC.

The chain couples TRBV18 to TRBJ2-3; tentative D call: TRBD2 (5 bases). Germline V CDR1 and CDR2: KGHSH, LQKENI. V lost 5 bases to trimming and J lost 0 bases, with 9 bases between them. This CDR3 is built from 14 residues. This CDR3 is CASSKAVSTDTQYF. The CDR3, as DNA: TGTGCCAGCTCAAAAGCGGTTAGCACAGATACGCAGTATTTT.

This clonotype has a handful of counts. This chain links TRBV5-6 with TRBJ2-7; 9 positions agree with TRBD2. Trimming cost V 2 bases and J 6 bases; bases outside gene matches: 6. Germline V gene data show CDR1 as SGHDT and CDR2 as YYEEEE. The CDR3 has 14 amino acids. The CDR3 DNA follows: TGTGCCAGCAGCTTTGGGACTAGCAGTCCCGAGCAGTACTTC. Protein product: CASSFGTSSPEQYF.

The gene calls are TRBV13 and TRBJ1-1, with D unclear. Per germline, CDR1 PRHDT and CDR2 FYEKMQ (reference sequence). Deletions cut 11 bases from V and 3 bases from J, with 19 bases between. CDR3 length equals 14 residues. The chain's CDR3 is CASLGLERDTEAFF. CDR3 DNA sequence: TGTGCCTCACTGGGTCTGGAGAGGGACACTGAAGCTTTCTTT. Filled out from reference TRBV13 and TRBJ1-1, the complete variable domain reads AAGVIQSPRHLIKEKRETATLKCYPIPRHDTVYWYQQGPGQDPQFLISFYEKMQSDKGSIPDRFSAQQFSDYHSELNMSSLELGDSALYFCASLGLERDTEAFFGQGTRLTVV.

The table lists this clonotype with a few counts. This chain links TRBV7-9 with TRBJ1-1, with 8 bases lining up with TRBD1. Germline-derived CDR1 and CDR2 are SEHNR and FQNEAQ (reference sequence). The CDR3 extends over 16 amino acids. Trimming at V came to 7 bases and at J to 6 bases, leaving 16 bases not matched to a gene. The CDR3, as DNA: TGTGCCAGCAATGACGGGTGGACAGGGATGGAACCTGAAGCTTTCTTT. This codes for CASNDGWTGMEPEAFF. The whole variable domain, filled in from reference TRBV7-9 and TRBJ1-1, reads DTGVSQNPRHKITKRGQNVTFRCDPISEHNRLYWYRQTLGQGPEFLTYFQNEAQLEKSRLLSDRFSAERPKGSFSTLEIQRTEQGDSAMYLCASNDGWTGMEPEAFFGQGTRLTVV.

The chain uses TRBV24-1 and TRBJ2-3, with 7 bases lining up with TRBD2. The trim removed 1 base at V and 3 bases at J, leaving 6 bases unmatched. The CDR3 has 16 residues. Germline-derived CDR1 and CDR2 are KGHDR and SFDVKD. CDR3 amino acids: CATSDFGRGSTDTQYF. The CDR3 bases are TGTGCCACCAGTGATTTCGGGCGGGGGAGTACAGATACGCAGTATTTT.

This chain joins TRBV12-3 or TRBV12-4 and TRBJ2-5, with unresolved D. This CDR3 spans 12 amino acids. Trimming left V 8 bases short and J 5 bases short, with 12 bases between. CDR3: CASSSPEETQYF. In nucleotides, the CDR3 is TGTGCCAGCTCATCCCCAGAGGAGACCCAGTACTTC.

This clonotype was counted between two and nine times. The V call is TRBV6-1, the J call TRBJ1-5, with TRBD1 matching over 9 bases. The ends lost 5 bases at V and 6 bases at J; junction bases unmatched: 8. The germline V gene has CDR1 MNHNS and CDR2 SASEGT. The CDR3 covers 15 residues. The CDR3: CASSPSGTGIQPQHF. The CDR3 nucleotides read TGTGCCAGCAGTCCCTCCGGGACAGGGATTCAGCCCCAGCATTTT.

This clonotype was seen a handful of times. CDR3 protein: CASSLPGLKNSPLHF. The CDR3 DNA sequence: TGTGCCAGCAGTCTCCCGGGACTGAAGAATTCACCCCTCCACTTT. The chain couples TRBV6-2 or TRBV6-3 to TRBJ1-6; weak D call: TRBD1 (5 bases). Trimming cost V 5 bases and J 7 bases, with 15 bases left between them. CDR1 is MNHEY, CDR2 SVGEGT, per germline. The CDR3 is made up of 15 amino acids.

The gene calls are TRBV6-8 and TRBJ2-1, with 9 positions matching TRBD2. J gave up 8 bases and V 3 bases, and 8 bases lay outside the gene matches. Germline V gene data show CDR1 as MNHGY and CDR2 as SAAAGT. This CDR3 region has 15 residues. This chain's CDR3 is CASSYLAGGRHEQFF. The CDR3 DNA reads as TGTGCCAGCAGTTATCTTGCGGGGGGGAGGCATGAGCAGTTCTTC.

Only a few counts were recorded for this clonotype. The V gene is TRBV6-5, the J gene TRBJ1-2; the D gene is possibly TRBD1 (5 bases). CDR1 is MNHEY and CDR2 is SVGAGI in the germline V gene. The CDR3 is 15 residues long. Trimming removed 6 bases at V and 3 bases at J, with 17 bases between. The CDR3 DNA follows: TGTGCCAGCAGGGCTCATGGGGGAAGGGACTATGGCTACACCTTC. This encodes CASRAHGGRDYGYTF.

This clonotype was counted a few times. The rearrangement joins TRBV7-6 to TRBJ1-2, with D perhaps matching TRBD1 (5 bases). The V and J ends lost 5 bases and 7 bases respectively, with 17 bases between them. This CDR3 comprises 14 residues. The germline V gene encodes CDR1 SGHVS and CDR2 FNYEAQ. The chain's CDR3 is CASSPSGAGPGYTF. In DNA form, the CDR3 reads TGTGCCAGCAGCCCCTCTGGGGCCGGTCCTGGCTACACCTTC. Variable domain in full (rest from reference TRBV7-6 and TRBJ1-2): GAGVSQSPRYKVTKRGQDVALRCDPISGHVSLYWYRQALGQGPEFLTYFNYEAQQDKSGLPNDRFSAERPEGSISTLTIQRTEQRDSAMYRCASSPSGAGPGYTFGSGTRLTVV.

In its sample, this clonotype was seen a few times. The chain combines TRBV7-9 with TRBJ2-1; the D is unclear. CDR1 SEHNR and CDR2 FQNEAQ come from the germline V gene (reference sequence). Trimming took off 1 base at V and 0 bases at J, with 7 bases between the two ends. The CDR3 spans 15 residues. The CDR3 region is CASSLGSISYNEQFF. For the CDR3, the DNA is TGTGCCAGCAGCTTAGGCAGTATCTCCTACAATGAGCAGTTCTTC.

This chain joins TRBV29-1 and TRBJ2-2; D not certain. Per the germline V gene, CDR1 is SQVTM and CDR2 is ANQGSEA. The CDR3 is 12 residues long. V was clipped by 7 bases and J by 3 bases, with 9 bases between them. This CDR3 is CSAPRHTGELFF. The CDR3 coding sequence is TGCAGCGCCCCGAGACACACCGGGGAGCTGTTTTTT.

The chain uses TRBV7-2 and TRBJ2-7, with D perhaps TRBD1 (5 bases). Germline CDR1 reads SGHTA; CDR2 reads FQGNSA. Trimming stripped 3 bases from V and 0 bases from J, with 12 bases between. The CDR3 totals 15 residues. CDR3 loop: CASSFGHADSYEQYF. CDR3 nucleotides: TGTGCCAGCAGCTTTGGACATGCAGACTCCTACGAGCAGTACTTC. Using reference TRBV7-2 and TRBJ2-7 for the parts outside the CDR3, the full variable domain is GAGVSQSPSNKVTEKGKDVELRCDPISGHTALYWYRQSLGQGLEFLIYFQGNSAPDKSGLPSDRFSAERTGGSVSTLTIQRTQQEDSAVYLCASSFGHADSYEQYFGPGTRLTVT.

The chain joins TRBV20-1 to TRBJ1-1; no reliable D call. V dropped 2 bases and J dropped 4 bases, with 14 bases sitting between them. This CDR3 has 14 residues. In germline, CDR1 is DFQATT, CDR2 SNEGSKA (reference sequence). CDR3 sequence reads: CSARLPGMLTEAFF. Here the CDR3 DNA reads TGCAGTGCTAGACTTCCGGGAATGCTCACTGAAGCTTTCTTT.

Notes on this clonotype: One end of the junction fails to match germline, which may point to a read error. The genes are TRBV14 and TRBJ2-2; 9 bases agree with TRBD2. Per the germline V gene, CDR1 is SGHDN and CDR2 is FVKESK. The CDR3 is 16 amino acids. The CDR3 DNA follows: TGTGCCAGCAGCCAATGTGTGGGACTAGCATCCGGTGAGCTGTTTTTT. This sequence encodes CASSQCVGLASGELFF.

This clonotype was picked up a small number of times. This chain connects TRBV5-6 to TRBJ1-4; no clear D gene. The CDR3 is 14 amino acids. The germline V and J ends were trimmed by 4 bases and 5 bases, with 12 bases remaining between them. Germline V CDR1 and CDR2: SGHDT, YYEEEE. CDR3 protein: CASSIRQYNEKLFF. The CDR3 DNA reads TGTGCCAGCAGCATCCGCCAGTACAATGAAAAACTGTTTTTT.